The clone carrying this TCR beta chain was counted many times. The antigen remains undetermined. Each cDNA molecule carried a unique molecular identifier. MiXCR, run by TCRdb on the 5' RACE reads, gives a single entry per CDR3 protein. Here the sample spans roughly 49,000 distinct CDR3 sequences, 3.5% to 4.5% being singletons. This sample stems from a study of early T cells in non-severe SARS-CoV-2 infection. General observations from the study: Anti-spike CD8 specificities were favored by VDJdb matching, whose results missed private and CD4 specificities.

Per the germline V gene, CDR1 is DFQATT and CDR2 is SNEGSKA (reference sequence). The CDR3 runs to 14 residues. V lost 1 base to trimming and J lost 2 bases, with 12 bases between them. The sample consisted of whole blood. V usage is TRBV20-1 and J usage is TRBJ2-7, with D perhaps TRBD1 (6 bases). The clonotype comes from an adult who was a healthcare worker with PCR-confirmed SARS-CoV-2 infection or an uninfected control (not recorded which). CDR3 sequence: CSARGSAGAYEQYF. The CDR3 DNA sequence: TGCAGTGCTAGAGGCTCCGCAGGGGCCTACGAGCAGTACTTC.